This T cell receptor beta chain came from a study of blood T cell repertoires in COVID-19. Study-wide context: Material from acute and convalescent COVID-19 was sourced from the United States, Italy and Spain.

CDR1 KGHSH and CDR2 LQKENI come from the germline V gene. The CDR3 loop spans 17 amino acids. Deletions cut 3 bases from V and 0 bases from J, with 15 bases between. Self-reported history from a screening survey and questionnaire set each donor's cohort. This clone has just one count. Produced via immunoSEQ multiplex PCR; TCRdb's table is partial and in-frame only. The repertoire holds about 210,000 clones, with 81% as singletons. The sequence derives from a woman between 45 and 65 years old with acute COVID-19. The sequencing sample was made of PBMCs or T cells enriched from blood (not recorded which). The chain uses TRBV18 and TRBJ2-1, with D hard to call. The DNA for the CDR3 is TGTGCCAGCTCACCCCCTCGCGTGCGAAGCTCCTACAATGAGCAGTTCTTC. Translated, it gives CASSPPRVRSSYNEQFF.